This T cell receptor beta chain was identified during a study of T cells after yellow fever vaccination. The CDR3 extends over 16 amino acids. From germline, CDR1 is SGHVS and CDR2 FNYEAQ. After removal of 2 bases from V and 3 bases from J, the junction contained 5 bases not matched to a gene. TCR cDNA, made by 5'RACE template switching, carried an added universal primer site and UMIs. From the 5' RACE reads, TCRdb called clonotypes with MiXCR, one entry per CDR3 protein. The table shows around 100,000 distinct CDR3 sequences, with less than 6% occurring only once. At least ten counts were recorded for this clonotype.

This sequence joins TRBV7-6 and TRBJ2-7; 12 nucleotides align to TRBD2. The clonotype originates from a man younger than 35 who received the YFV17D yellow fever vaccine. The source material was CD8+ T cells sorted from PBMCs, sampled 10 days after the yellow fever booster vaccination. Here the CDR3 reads CASSLTTSGGHYEQYF. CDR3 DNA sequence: TGTGCCAGCAGCTTAACGACTAGCGGGGGCCACTACGAGCAGTACTTC.